This T cell receptor beta chain was obtained from a study of PD-1 blockade in classical Hodgkin lymphoma. Study as a whole: Patients got intravenous nivolumab 3 mg/kg every 2 weeks.

This table comes from immunoSEQ multiplex PCR, and its TCRdb copy is limited to in-frame clones, with some not included. The table has around 45,000 clones, over 75% seen once. A note on this clone: What it recognizes is unknown.

Study results and limitations: When set against healthy donors, newly diagnosed patients were reported to show lower baseline TCR diversity. A significant rise in TCR diversity by C4D1 was seen for CD4+ but not CD8+ cells. Repertoires differed for reasons still undefined, possibly disease activity or prior therapy.

Time point reported: cycle 4 day 1 (C4D1), after six to seven weeks of nivolumab. Relapse was seen in all patients after autologous stem cell transplantation, and brentuximab vedotin exposure was variable. Trimming at V came to 3 bases and at J to 11 bases, leaving 5 bases not matched to a gene. CDR3 size: 13 residues. The germline V gene encodes CDR1 KGHSH and CDR2 LQKENI. This TCR came from a human donor with classical Hodgkin lymphoma. The genes are TRBV18 and TRBJ1-5, with 9 bases identical to TRBD1. Material: peripheral blood mononuclear cells (PBMCs), obtained before the fourth cycle of nivolumab. CDR3 sequence (DNA): TGTGCCAGCTCACCCGGACAGGGGTTATCCCAGCATTTT. This encodes CASSPGQGLSQHF.